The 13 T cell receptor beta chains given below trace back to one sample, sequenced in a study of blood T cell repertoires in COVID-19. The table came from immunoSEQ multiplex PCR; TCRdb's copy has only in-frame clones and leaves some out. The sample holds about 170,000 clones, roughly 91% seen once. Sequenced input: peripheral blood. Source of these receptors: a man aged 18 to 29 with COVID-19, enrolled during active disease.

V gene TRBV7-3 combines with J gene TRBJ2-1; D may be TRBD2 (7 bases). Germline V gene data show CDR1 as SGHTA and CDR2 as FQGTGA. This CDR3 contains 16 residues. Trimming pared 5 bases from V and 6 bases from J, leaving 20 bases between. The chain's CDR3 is CASSPRGLAESNEQFF. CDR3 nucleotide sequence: TGTGCCAGCAGCCCCCGGGGGCTAGCGGAGAGCAATGAGCAGTTCTTC.

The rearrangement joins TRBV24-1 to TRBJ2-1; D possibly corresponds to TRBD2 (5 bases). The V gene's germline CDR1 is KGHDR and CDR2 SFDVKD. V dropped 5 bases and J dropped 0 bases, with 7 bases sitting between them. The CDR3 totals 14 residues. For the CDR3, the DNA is TGTGCCACCAGTGGCCGGGGCTCCTACAATGAGCAGTTCTTC. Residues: CATSGRGSYNEQFF.

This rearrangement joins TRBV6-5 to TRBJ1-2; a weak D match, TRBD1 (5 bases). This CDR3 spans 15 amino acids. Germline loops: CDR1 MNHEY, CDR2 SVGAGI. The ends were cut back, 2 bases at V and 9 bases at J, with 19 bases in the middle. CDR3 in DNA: TGTGCCAGCAGTTACCTACGGGGCAGGGAGGTTAGCTACACCTTC. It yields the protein CASSYLRGREVSYTF.

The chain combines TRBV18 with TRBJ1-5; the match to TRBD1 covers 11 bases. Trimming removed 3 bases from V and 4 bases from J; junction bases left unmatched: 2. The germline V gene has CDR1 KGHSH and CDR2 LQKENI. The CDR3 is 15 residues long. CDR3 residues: CASSPGQGDNQPQHF. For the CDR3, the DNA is TGTGCCAGCTCACCGGGACAGGGGGATAATCAGCCCCAGCATTTT.

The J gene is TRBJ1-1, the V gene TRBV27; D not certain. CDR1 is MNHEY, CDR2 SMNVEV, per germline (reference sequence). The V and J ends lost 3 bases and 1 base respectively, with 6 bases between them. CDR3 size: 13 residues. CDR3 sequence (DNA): TGTGCCAGCAGTTTTTCAGGGAACACTGAAGCTTTCTTT. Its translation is CASSFSGNTEAFF.

This CDR3 is CASSVGGGPQETQYF. CDR3 DNA sequence: TGTGCCAGCAGCGTAGGGGGAGGGCCTCAAGAGACCCAGTACTTC. V usage is TRBV9 and J usage is TRBJ2-5, with TRBD2 matching over 7 bases. The germline V gene encodes CDR1 SGDLS and CDR2 YYNGEE. The CDR3 runs to 15 residues. Germline trimming cut 0 bases from V and 2 bases from J; bases unmatched to any gene: 4. Variable domain in full (rest from reference TRBV9 and TRBJ2-5): DSGVTQTPKHLITATGQRVTLRCSPRSGDLSVYWYQQSLDQGLQFLIQYYNGEERAKGNILERFSAQQFPDLHSELNLSSLELGDSALYFCASSVGGGPQETQYFGPGTRLLVL.

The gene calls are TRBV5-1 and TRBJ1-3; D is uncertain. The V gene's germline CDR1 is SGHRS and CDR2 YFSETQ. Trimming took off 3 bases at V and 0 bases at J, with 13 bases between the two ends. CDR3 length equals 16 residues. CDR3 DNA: TGCGCCAGCAGCTCGGGAGGTTCACCCTCTGGAAACACCATATATTTT. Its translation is CASSSGGSPSGNTIYF. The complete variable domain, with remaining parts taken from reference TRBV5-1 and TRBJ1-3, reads KAGVTQTPRYLIKTRGQQVTLSCSPISGHRSVSWYQQTPGQGLQFLFEYFSETQRNKGNFPGRFSGRQFSNSRSEMNVSTLELGDSALYLCASSSGGSPSGNTIYFGEGSWLTVV.

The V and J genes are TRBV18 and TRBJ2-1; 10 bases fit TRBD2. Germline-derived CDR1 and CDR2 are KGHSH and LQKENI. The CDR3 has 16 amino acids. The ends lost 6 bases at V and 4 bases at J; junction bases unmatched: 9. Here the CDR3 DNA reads TGTGCCAGCTCTCGCGGACTAGCGGAGTCTTACAATGAGCAGTTCTTC. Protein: CASSRGLAESYNEQFF.

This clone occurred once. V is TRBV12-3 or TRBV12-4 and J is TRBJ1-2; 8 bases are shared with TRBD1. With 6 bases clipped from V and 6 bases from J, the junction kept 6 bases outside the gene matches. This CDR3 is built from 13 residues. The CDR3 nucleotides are TGTGCCAGCAGCCGACAGGGGAGAGATGGCTACACCTTC. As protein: CASSRQGRDGYTF.

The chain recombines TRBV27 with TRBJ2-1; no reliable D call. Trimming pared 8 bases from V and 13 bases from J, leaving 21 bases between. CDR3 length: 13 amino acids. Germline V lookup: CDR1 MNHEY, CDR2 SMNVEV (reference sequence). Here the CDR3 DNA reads TGTGCCAGCGCAATACTCCCCTCCCGGTCACAGTTCTTC. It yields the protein CASAILPSRSQFF.

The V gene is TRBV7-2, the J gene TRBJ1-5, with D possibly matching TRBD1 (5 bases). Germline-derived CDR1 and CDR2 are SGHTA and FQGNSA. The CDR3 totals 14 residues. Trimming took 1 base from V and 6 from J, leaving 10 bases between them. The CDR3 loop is CASSLGGAFQPQHF. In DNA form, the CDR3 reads TGTGCCAGCAGCTTAGGTGGGGCTTTTCAGCCCCAGCATTTT.

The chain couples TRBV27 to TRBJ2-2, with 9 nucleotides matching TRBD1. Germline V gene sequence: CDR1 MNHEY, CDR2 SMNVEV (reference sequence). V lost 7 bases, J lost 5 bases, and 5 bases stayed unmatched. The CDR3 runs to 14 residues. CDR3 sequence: CASTLGTGTGELFF. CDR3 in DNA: TGTGCCAGCACCCTCGGGACAGGGACCGGGGAGCTGTTTTTT.

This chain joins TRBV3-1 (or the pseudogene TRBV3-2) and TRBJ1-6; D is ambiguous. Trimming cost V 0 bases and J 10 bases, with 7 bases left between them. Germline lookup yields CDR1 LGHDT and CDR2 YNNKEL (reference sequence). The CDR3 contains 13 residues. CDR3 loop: CASSQDVRSPLHF. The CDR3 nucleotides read TGTGCCAGCAGCCAAGATGTGCGCTCACCCCTCCACTTT.